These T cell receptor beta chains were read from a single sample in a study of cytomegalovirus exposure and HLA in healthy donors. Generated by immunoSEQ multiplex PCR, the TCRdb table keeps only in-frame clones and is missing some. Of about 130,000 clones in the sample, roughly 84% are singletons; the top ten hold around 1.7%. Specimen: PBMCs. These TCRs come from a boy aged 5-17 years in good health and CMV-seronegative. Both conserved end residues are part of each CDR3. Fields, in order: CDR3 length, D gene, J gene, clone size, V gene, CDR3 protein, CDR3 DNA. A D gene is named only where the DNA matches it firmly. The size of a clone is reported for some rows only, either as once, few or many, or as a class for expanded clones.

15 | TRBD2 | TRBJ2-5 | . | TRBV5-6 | CASSRAGVGRETQYF | TGTGCCAGCAGCAGAGCGGGAGTGGGGCGAGAGACCCAGTACTTC
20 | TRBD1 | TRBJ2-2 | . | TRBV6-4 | CASSDSKYRTGGIFAGELFF | TGTGCCAGCAGTGACTCGAAATATAGGACAGGGGGAATTTTCGCCGGGGAGCTGTTTTTT
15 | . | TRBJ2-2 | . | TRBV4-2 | CASSQGPRDTGELFF | TGTGCCAGCAGCCAAGGACCCAGGGACACCGGGGAGCTGTTTTTT
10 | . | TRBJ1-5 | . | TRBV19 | CASNYQPQHF | TGTGCCAGTAACTATCAGCCCCAGCATTTT
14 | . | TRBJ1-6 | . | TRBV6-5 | CVSSTSFYRDPLHF | TGTGTCAGCAGCACCTCCTTCTACAGGGACCCCCTCCACTTT
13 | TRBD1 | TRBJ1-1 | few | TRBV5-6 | CASSIGRGPEAFF | TGTGCCAGCAGCATCGGAAGGGGGCCTGAAGCTTTCTTT
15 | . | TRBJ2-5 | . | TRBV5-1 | CASSLMQGALETQYF | TGCGCCAGCAGCCTCATGCAGGGTGCTCTGGAGACCCAGTACTTC
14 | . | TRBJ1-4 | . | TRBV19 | CASQSLAGGEKLFF | TGTGCCAGCCAATCCCTCGCGGGGGGAGAAAAACTGTTTTTT
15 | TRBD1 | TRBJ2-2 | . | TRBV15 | CATSREGQGVGELFF | TGTGCCACCAGCAGAGAAGGACAGGGAGTCGGGGAGCTGTTTTTT
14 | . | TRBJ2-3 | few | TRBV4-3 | CASSNRQGTDTQYF | TGCGCCAGCAGCAATCGACAGGGCACAGATACGCAGTATTTT
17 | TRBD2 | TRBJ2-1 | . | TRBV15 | CATSRARSGSPYNEQFF | TGTGCCACCAGCAGAGCCCGCAGCGGGAGCCCGTACAATGAGCAGTTCTTC
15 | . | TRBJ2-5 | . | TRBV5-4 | CASSLQGRVEETQYF | TGTGCCAGCAGCTTACAGGGCCGGGTTGAGGAGACCCAGTACTTC
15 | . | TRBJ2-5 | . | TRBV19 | CASSIRGGQQETQYF | TGTGCCAGTAGTATTCGAGGCGGCCAGCAAGAGACCCAGTACTTC
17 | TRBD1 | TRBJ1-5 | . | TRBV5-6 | CASSSYRDRVSGQPQHF | TGTGCCAGCAGCTCTTACCGGGACAGGGTTTCGGGTCAGCCCCAGCATTTT
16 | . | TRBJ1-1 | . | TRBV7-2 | CASSSGIWARGTEAFF | TGTGCCAGCAGCTCCGGGATTTGGGCGCGCGGCACTGAAGCTTTCTTT
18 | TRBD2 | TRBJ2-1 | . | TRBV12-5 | CASGLVLADRRGYNEQFF | TGTGCTAGTGGTTTGGTACTAGCGGATCGCCGGGGTTACAATGAGCAGTTCTTC
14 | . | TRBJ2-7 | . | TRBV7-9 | CASSLGGFPYEQYF | TGTGCCAGCAGCTTAGGAGGGTTCCCCTACGAGCAGTACTTC
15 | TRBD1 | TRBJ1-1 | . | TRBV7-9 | CASSSGQGLNTEAFF | TGTGCCAGCAGCTCGGGACAGGGGCTGAACACTGAAGCTTTCTTT
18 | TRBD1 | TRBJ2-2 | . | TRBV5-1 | CASSLAFDRGHDTGELFF | TGCGCCAGCAGCTTGGCCTTCGACAGGGGGCATGACACCGGGGAGCTGTTTTTT
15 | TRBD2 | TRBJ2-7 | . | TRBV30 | CAWTPLAGGIGEQYF | TGTGCCTGGACCCCCTTAGCGGGAGGAATTGGCGAGCAGTACTTC
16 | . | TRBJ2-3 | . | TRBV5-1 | CASSRGGSPSTDTQYF | TGCGCCAGCAGCCGTGGGGGCAGTCCTAGCACAGATACGCAGTATTTT
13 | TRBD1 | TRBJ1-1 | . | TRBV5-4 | CASSGAGGTEAFF | TGTGCCAGCAGCGGAGCAGGGGGCACTGAAGCTTTCTTT
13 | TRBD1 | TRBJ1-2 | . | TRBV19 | CASSLQGARGYTF | TGTGCCAGTAGTTTACAGGGGGCGCGGGGCTACACCTTC
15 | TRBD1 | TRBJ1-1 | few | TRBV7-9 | CASSFQGGENTEAFF | TGTGCCAGCAGCTTTCAGGGGGGAGAGAACACTGAAGCTTTCTTT
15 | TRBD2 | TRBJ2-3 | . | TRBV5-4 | CASSLSGGRTDTQYF | TGTGCCAGCAGCTTGAGCGGGGGGAGAACAGATACGCAGTATTTT
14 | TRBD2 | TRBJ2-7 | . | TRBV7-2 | CASSSSAGEREQYF | TGTGCCAGCAGCTCTTCAGCGGGAGAGCGCGAGCAGTACTTC
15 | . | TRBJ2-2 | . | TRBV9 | CASSSNRVPTGELFF | TGTGCCAGCAGCTCCAACAGGGTTCCCACCGGGGAGCTGTTTTTT
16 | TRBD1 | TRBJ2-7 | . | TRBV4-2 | CASSQVGTAISYEQYF | TGTGCCAGCAGCCAAGTAGGGACAGCTATCTCCTACGAGCAGTACTTC
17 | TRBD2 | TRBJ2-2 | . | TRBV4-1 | CASSQDSLAGLTGELFF | TGCGCCAGCAGCCAAGATTCGCTAGCGGGACTCACCGGGGAGCTGTTTTTT
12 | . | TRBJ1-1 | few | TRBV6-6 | CASSWGNTEAFF | TGTGCCAGCAGTTGGGGCAACACTGAAGCTTTCTTT
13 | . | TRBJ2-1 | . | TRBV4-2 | CASSADIFNEQFF | TGTGCCAGCAGCGCTGACATCTTCAATGAGCAGTTCTTC
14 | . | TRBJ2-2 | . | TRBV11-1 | CASSFQDTTGELFF | TGTGCCAGCAGCTTCCAGGACACAACCGGGGAGCTGTTTTTT
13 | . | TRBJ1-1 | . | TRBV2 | CASSGGPGLEAFF | TGTGCCAGCAGCGGGGGTCCGGGCCTTGAAGCTTTCTTT
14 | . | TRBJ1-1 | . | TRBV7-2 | CASSLQGRNTEAFF | TGTGCCAGCAGCTTACAGGGGAGGAACACTGAAGCTTTCTTT
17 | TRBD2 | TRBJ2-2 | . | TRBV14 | CASSQGIGRADTGELFF | TGTGCCAGCAGCCAAGGTATCGGGAGGGCCGACACCGGGGAGCTGTTTTTT
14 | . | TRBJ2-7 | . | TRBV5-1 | CASSWADSGYEQYF | TGCGCCAGCAGCTGGGCAGACAGTGGCTACGAGCAGTACTTC
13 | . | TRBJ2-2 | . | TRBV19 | CASSIANTGELFF | TGTGCCAGTAGTATCGCGAACACCGGGGAGCTGTTTTTT
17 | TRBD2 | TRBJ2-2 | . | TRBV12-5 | CASGLVSGGLFPGELFF | TGTGCTAGTGGTTTGGTTAGCGGGGGGCTGTTCCCCGGGGAGCTGTTTTTT
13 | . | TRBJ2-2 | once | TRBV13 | CASSEGNTGELFF | TGTGCCAGCAGCGAGGGGAACACCGGGGAGCTGTTTTTT
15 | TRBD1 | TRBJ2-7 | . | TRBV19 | CASSVVGQGAYEQYF | TGTGCCAGTAGTGTGGTCGGCCAGGGGGCCTACGAGCAGTACTTC
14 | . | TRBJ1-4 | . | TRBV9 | CASSAGGFDEKLFF | TGTGCCAGCAGCGCGGGGGGATTTGACGAAAAACTGTTTTTT
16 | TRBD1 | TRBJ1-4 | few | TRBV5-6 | CASSGTPQGANEKLFF | TGTGCCAGCAGCGGGACCCCGCAGGGGGCGAATGAAAAACTGTTTTTT
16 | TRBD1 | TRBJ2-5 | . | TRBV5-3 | CARSSRDRGLQETQYF | TGTGCCAGAAGCTCAAGGGACAGGGGGCTTCAAGAGACCCAGTACTTC
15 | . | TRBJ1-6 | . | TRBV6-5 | CASSYSAGSDSPLHF | TGTGCCAGCAGTTACTCGGCAGGATCCGATTCACCCCTCCACTTT
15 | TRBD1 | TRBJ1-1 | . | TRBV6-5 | CASIPGTGMNTEAFF | TGTGCCAGCATCCCCGGGACAGGGATGAACACTGAAGCTTTCTTT
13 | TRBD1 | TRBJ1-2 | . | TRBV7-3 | CASSFHAGGGYTF | TGTGCCAGCAGCTTTCACGCAGGGGGCGGCTACACCTTC
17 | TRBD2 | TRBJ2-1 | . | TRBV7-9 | CASSLPFERGWYNEQFF | TGTGCCAGCAGCCTCCCCTTCGAGCGGGGGTGGTACAATGAGCAGTTCTTC
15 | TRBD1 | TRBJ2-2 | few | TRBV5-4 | CASSFGQGNTGELFF | TGTGCCAGCAGTTTTGGACAGGGGAACACCGGGGAGCTGTTTTTT